The present T cell receptor (beta chain) was sequenced within a study of shared clonotypes between healthy human individuals. This table comes from immunoSEQ multiplex PCR, and its TCRdb copy is limited to in-frame clones, with some not included. The sample yields about 700,000 clones, roughly 70% seen once. The germline V gene has CDR1 MNHNY and CDR2 SVGAGI (reference sequence). The CDR3 covers 14 residues. The V and J ends lost 6 bases and 7 bases, in that order; junction bases with no gene match: 11. Nashville, Tennessee was home to all donors, each a Caucasian adult. The chain is built from TRBV6-6 and TRBJ1-2; 7 bases line up with TRBD1. Source material: memory CD4+ T cells sorted from blood. Subset noted: CD45RA-negative fraction. This clonotype originated in a woman in her 30s in good health. The CDR3 protein is CASSLLTGRSGYTF. DNA for the CDR3: TGTGCCAGCAGCCTACTGACAGGGAGGAGTGGCTACACCTTC.